This T cell receptor beta chain was recorded in a study of a mutant IDH1 vaccine in newly diagnosed glioma. Study as a whole: Vaccination followed radiotherapy alone by 4-6 weeks, or accompanied temozolomide cycles.

Overall study results and limits: Alterations occurring in top peripheral T cell clonotypes seemed unrelated to pseudoprogression.

To note about this clone: The antigen is undetermined.

Sequencing used immunoSEQ multiplex PCR; TCRdb keeps in-frame clones, though not all of them. This repertoire shows roughly 50,000 clones, approximately 80% found once; its top ten account for more than 6.5%. Time point indicated: week 35, safety follow-up. Vaccine doses each comprised 300 ug of mutant IDH1 20-mer peptide, with topical imiquimod. The study enrolled donors with new WHO grade 3 or 4 IDH1-mutant, ATRX-lost astrocytomas. The CDR3 spans 15 residues. Germline V gene sequence: CDR1 SGHDN, CDR2 FVKESK. Trimming cost V 6 bases and J 0 bases, with 14 bases left between them. The J gene is TRBJ1-1, the V gene TRBV14; TRBD1 might be the D (5 bases). The sequence derives from a man between 35 and 55 years old with glioma. The material sequenced was PBMCs, taken from a glioma patient whose treatment included an IDH1 peptide vaccine. The CDR3 DNA is TGTGCCAGCAGTCCCATGGGGGTTCTGAACACTGAAGCTTTCTTT. Translation gives CASSPMGVLNTEAFF. Full variable domain (remainder filled in from reference TRBV14 and TRBJ1-1): EAGVTQFPSHSVIEKGQTVTLRCDPISGHDNLYWYRRVMGKEIKFLLHFVKESKQDESGMPNNRFLAERTGGTYSTLKVQPAELEDSGVYFCASSPMGVLNTEAFFGQGTRLTVV.